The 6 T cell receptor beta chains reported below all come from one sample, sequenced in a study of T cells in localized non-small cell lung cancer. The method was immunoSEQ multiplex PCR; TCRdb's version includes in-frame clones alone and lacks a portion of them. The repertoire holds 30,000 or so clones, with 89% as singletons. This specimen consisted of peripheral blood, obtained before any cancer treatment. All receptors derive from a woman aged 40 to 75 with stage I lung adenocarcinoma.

The CDR3 protein is CASSLNGQGDGYTF. CDR3 bases: TGCGCCAGCAGCTTGAACGGACAGGGGGATGGCTACACCTTC. The chain is built from TRBV5-1 and TRBJ1-2, with 10 bases that match TRBD1. The CDR3 consists of 14 residues. CDR1 is SGHRS and CDR2 is YFSETQ in the germline V gene. Trimming took 1 base from V and 6 from J; bases not matched to a gene: 3.

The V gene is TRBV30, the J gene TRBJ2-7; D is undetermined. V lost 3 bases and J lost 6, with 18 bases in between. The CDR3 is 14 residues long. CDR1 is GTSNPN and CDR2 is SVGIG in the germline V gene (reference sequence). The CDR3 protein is CAWRFRGNSGEQYF. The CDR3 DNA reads TGTGCCTGGAGGTTTCGTGGGAATTCAGGCGAGCAGTACTTC.

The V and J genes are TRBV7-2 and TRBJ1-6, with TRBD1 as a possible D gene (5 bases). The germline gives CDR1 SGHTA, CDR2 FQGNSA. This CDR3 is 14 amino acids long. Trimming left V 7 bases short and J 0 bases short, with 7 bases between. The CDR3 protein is CASNQGSYNSPLHF. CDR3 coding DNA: TGTGCCAGCAACCAGGGCTCCTATAATTCACCCCTCCACTTT.

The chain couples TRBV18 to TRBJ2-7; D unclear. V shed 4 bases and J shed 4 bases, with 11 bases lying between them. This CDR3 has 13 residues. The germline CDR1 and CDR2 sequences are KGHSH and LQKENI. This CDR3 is CASSLGDNYEQYF. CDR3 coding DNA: TGTGCCAGCTCACTTGGAGATAATTACGAGCAGTACTTC.

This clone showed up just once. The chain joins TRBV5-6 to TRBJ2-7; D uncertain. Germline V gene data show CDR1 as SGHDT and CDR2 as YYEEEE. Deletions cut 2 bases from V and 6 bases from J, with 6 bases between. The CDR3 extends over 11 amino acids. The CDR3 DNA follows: TGTGCCAGCAGCTTAGCCACCGAGCAGTACTTC. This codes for CASSLATEQYF.

DNA of the CDR3: TGTGCCAGCAGCTTAGGGGGCTCTGGAAACACCATATATTTT. It is translated as CASSLGGSGNTIYF. The J gene is TRBJ1-3, the V gene TRBV11-2; D is undetermined. This CDR3 comprises 14 residues. The germline V gene encodes CDR1 SGHAT and CDR2 FQNNGV. V lost 1 base to trimming and J lost 0 bases, with 4 bases between them. The complete variable domain, with remaining parts taken from reference TRBV11-2 and TRBJ1-3, reads EAGVAQSPRYKIIEKRQSVAFWCNPISGHATLYWYQQILGQGPKLLIQFQNNGVVDDSQLPKDRFSAERLKGVDSTLKIQPAKLEDSAVYLCASSLGGSGNTIYFGEGSWLTVV.